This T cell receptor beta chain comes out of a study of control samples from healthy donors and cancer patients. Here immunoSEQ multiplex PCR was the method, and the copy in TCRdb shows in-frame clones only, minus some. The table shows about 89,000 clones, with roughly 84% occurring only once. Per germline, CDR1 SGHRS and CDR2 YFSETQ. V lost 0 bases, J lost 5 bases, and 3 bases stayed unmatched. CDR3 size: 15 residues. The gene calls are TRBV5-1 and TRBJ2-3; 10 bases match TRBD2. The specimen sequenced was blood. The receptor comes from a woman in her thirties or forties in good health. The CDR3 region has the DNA TGCGCCAGCAGCTTGGGGGGGACTAGCGAAGATACGCAGTATTTT. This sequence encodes CASSLGGTSEDTQYF.